The 7 T cell receptor beta chains in this list originate from one sample, sequenced in a study of T-cell memory formation after mild COVID-19. TCRdb ran MiXCR on the 5' RACE reads and lists one entry per CDR3 protein. The sample lists about 190,000 distinct CDR3 sequences, about 10% occurring once. The source material was PBMCs or a T cell subset sorted from them (not recorded which). These receptors came from a young man who had mild COVID-19 (a few samples of this study predate the infection). Cell type and time point are not known.

This clonotype was recorded at least ten times. A junction boundary mismatches the germline segment, possibly from a read error. The chain joins TRBV7-9 to TRBJ1-6; TRBD1 might be the D (5 bases). From germline, CDR1 is SEHNR and CDR2 FQNEAQ (reference sequence). The CDR3 covers 12 residues. The DNA of the CDR3 is TGTGCCAGCAGCCCCCAAAGCGTGACAGCGATCTTT. Protein product: CASSPQSVTAIF.

This chain joins TRBV6-5 and TRBJ2-5; 7 nucleotides line up with TRBD1. CDR3 length: 13 amino acids. V lost 6 bases, J lost 6 bases, and 7 bases stayed unmatched. CDR1 and CDR2 (germline): MNHEY, SVGAGI. Here the CDR3 DNA reads TGTGCCAGCAGAAAGGGGGCCTCCAAGACCCAGTACTTC. It encodes CASRKGASKTQYF.

The chain links TRBV10-3 to TRBJ1-1, with D tentatively TRBD1 (5 bases). Trimming took 0 bases from V and 7 from J, leaving 12 bases between them. CDR1 and CDR2 (germline): ENHRY, SYGVKD. The CDR3 totals 14 residues. CDR3 DNA: TGTGCCATCAGTGAGTCAAGGGACGGGAATGAAGCTTTCTTT. It is translated as CAISESRDGNEAFF.

V is TRBV2 and J is TRBJ2-2; TRBD1 aligns across 8 bases. The germline CDR1 and CDR2 sequences are SNHLY and FYNNEI. The ends lost 6 bases at V and 7 bases at J; junction bases unmatched: 7. This CDR3 spans 14 amino acids. CDR3 sequence reads: CASSARGRGGELFF. The DNA for the CDR3 is TGTGCCAGCAGCGCCAGGGGGCGAGGCGGGGAGCTGTTTTTT.

The chain is built from TRBV4-2 and TRBJ1-3; 7 bases align to TRBD1. V lost 4 bases, J lost 8 bases, and 11 bases stayed unmatched. The CDR3 sequence is 15 residues long. Germline V gene data show CDR1 as LGHNA and CDR2 as YNFKEQ. The CDR3 here is CASSRSGQREDTIYF. The CDR3 DNA reads as TGTGCCAGCAGCCGGTCGGGACAGCGCGAAGACACCATATATTTT.

The chain has TRBV5-1 and TRBJ1-1; weak D call: TRBD1 (5 bases). Germline loops: CDR1 SGHRS, CDR2 YFSETQ. Between the trimmed V and J ends, which lost 4 bases and 4 bases, there was a span of 17 bases. The CDR3 loop spans 15 amino acids. CDR3 region: CASSPLSGGVTEAFF. CDR3 nucleotide sequence: TGCGCCAGCAGCCCGCTATCTGGAGGGGTCACTGAAGCTTTCTTT.

The chain employs TRBV4-2 and TRBJ2-2; 13 nucleotides agree with TRBD2. After removal of 4 bases from V and 2 bases from J, the junction contained 7 bases not matched to a gene. Germline loops: CDR1 LGHNA, CDR2 YNFKEQ. This CDR3 has 18 residues. CDR3 amino acids: CASSPPGLAGLNTGELFF. For the CDR3, the DNA is TGTGCCAGCAGCCCCCCGGGACTAGCGGGGTTAAACACCGGGGAGCTGTTTTTT.